This is a list of T cell receptor beta chains from one sample in a study of radiotherapy plus CTLA-4 blockade in lung cancer. The repertoire was sequenced with immunoSEQ multiplex PCR; TCRdb's copy has only in-frame clones and lacks some. The repertoire includes tens of thousands of clones, approximately 71% of them detected once, and around 2.4% sits in the top ten. The material sequenced was peripheral blood, taken from a patient treated with radiotherapy plus ipilimumab. Receptors originate from a human donor with non-small cell lung cancer whose response to radiotherapy plus ipilimumab could not be evaluated. CDR3s include the opening cysteine and the closing phenylalanine or tryptophan. D genes are given only for firm matches. For some rows the clone size is stated as once, few or many, or as a class when expanded; others skip it.

clone_size j_call v_call d_call cdr3_nt cdr3_aa
. TRBJ2-7 TRBV18 TRBD1 TGTGCCAGCTCACAAACGACAGGGGGGCCCACCTACGAGCAGTACTTC CASSQTTGGPTYEQYF
. TRBJ1-4 TRBV5-1 TRBD1 TGCGCCAGCAGGGACAGGGTAGGGGAAAAACTGTTTTTT CASRDRVGEKLFF
. TRBJ2-6 TRBV7-8 . TGTGCCAGCAGCTTAGCAAATCAGGTCTCTGGGGCCAACGTCCTGACTTTC CASSLANQVSGANVLTF
. TRBJ2-1 TRBV7-3 TRBD2 TGTGCCAGCAGCGCACTAGCGGGGGGGCCAGGCGAGCAGTTCTTC CASSALAGGPGEQFF
once TRBJ1-4 TRBV5-6 . TGTGCCAGCAGCTTAGGAGGAGCTCTTAATGAAAAACTGTTTTTT CASSLGGALNEKLFF
. TRBJ2-3 TRBV19 TRBD2 TGTGCCAGTAGTATGAGCGGGAACCCACCTCCAGATACGCAGTATTTT CASSMSGNPPPDTQYF
. TRBJ2-7 TRBV5-1 TRBD1 TGCGCCAGCAGCCGGGGACAGGGAAAGAACGAGCAGTACTTC CASSRGQGKNEQYF
. TRBJ2-7 TRBV5-1 . TGCGCCAGCAGCTTCATGGGGCAGGGGGGCGTCGAGCAGTACTTC CASSFMGQGGVEQYF
. TRBJ2-7 TRBV13 TRBD2 TGTGCCAGCAGCTTAGGTACTAGCGGGTTAATATCCTACGAGCAGTACTTC CASSLGTSGLISYEQYF
. TRBJ1-1 TRBV18 . TGTGCCAGCTCACCAACCTCCCTCCCGGGAAACACTGAAGCTTTCTTT CASSPTSLPGNTEAFF
. TRBJ2-3 TRBV4-2 TRBD2 TGTGCCAGCAGCCAAGATAGCGGGAGGGCCATGGATACGCAGTATTTT CASSQDSGRAMDTQYF
. TRBJ2-1 TRBV4-2 TRBD2 TGTGCCAGCAGCCAAAACACGGGACTAGCGGGGGGAGGGGGTGAGCAGTTCTTC CASSQNTGLAGGGGEQFF
. TRBJ2-3 TRBV15 . TGTGCCACCAGCAGACAGGCCGGTACGCAGTATTTT CATSRQAGTQYF
. TRBJ2-7 TRBV11-1 TRBD1 TGTGCCAGCAGCAGACAGGGCTACGAGCAGTACTTC CASSRQGYEQYF
once TRBJ2-2 TRBV11-2 . TGTGCCAGCAGCTTACAGGGGGAGCTGTTTTTT CASSLQGELFF
. TRBJ1-2 TRBV5-3 TRBD1 TGTGCCAGAAGCTGCGACAGGGACTATGGCTACACCTTC CARSCDRDYGYTF
. TRBJ1-4 TRBV14 . TGTGCCAGCAGCCAAGATACGGGTTCAACTAATGAAAAACTGTTTTTT CASSQDTGSTNEKLFF
once TRBJ2-5 TRBV28 TRBD2 TGTGCCAGCAGTTTGGCTAGCGGGGCGGAAGAGACCCAGTACTTC CASSLASGAEETQYF
once TRBJ2-7 TRBV6-5 TRBD1 TGTGCCAGCAGTTACAAACAGACAGGGGCCTACGAGCAGTACTTC CASSYKQTGAYEQYF
. TRBJ1-2 TRBV9 TRBD1 TGTGCCAGCAGCACCGGACAGGGGAACTATGGCTACACCTTC CASSTGQGNYGYTF